Below, 20 T cell receptor beta chains from the same sample are listed, as sequenced in a study of cytomegalovirus exposure and HLA in healthy donors. The PCR contained 60 Vbeta and 13 Jbeta primers. Method: immunoSEQ multiplex PCR; TCRdb's copy keeps in-frame clones and lacks some. The sample includes about 150,000 clones, 75% of them seen just once. The source material was PBMCs. These receptor sequences come from a man aged 18 to 29 in good health and CMV-seropositive.

V and J are TRBV28 and TRBJ2-1; D is perhaps TRBD2 (5 bases). The CDR3 loop spans 16 amino acids. With 4 bases removed from V and 1 base from J, the gap between germline ends came to 14 bases. CDR1 MDHEN and CDR2 SYDVKM come from the germline V gene. The DNA of the CDR3 is TGTGCCAGCAGTTCGCTCCTAGCAGCTTCCTACAATGAGCAGTTCTTC. It specifies CASSSLLAASYNEQFF.

V usage is TRBV27 and J usage is TRBJ2-7; TRBD1 aligns across 7 bases. Germline CDR1 reads MNHEY; CDR2 reads SMNVEV (reference sequence). This CDR3 has 19 amino acids. V lost 2 bases and J lost 3; bases outside the gene matches: 19. In DNA, the CDR3 is TGTGCCAGCAGTTTACCACAGGAAATCCCGACAGGGTGGTTCTACGAGCAGTACTTC. This gives the protein CASSLPQEIPTGWFYEQYF.

V is TRBV29-1 and J is TRBJ2-7; D gene ambiguous. V lost 0 bases, J lost 2 bases, and 8 bases lay in between. From germline, CDR1 is SQVTM and CDR2 ANQGSEA. CDR3 length: 13 residues. This chain's CDR3 is CSVEDNLTYEQYF. In nucleotides, the CDR3 is TGCAGCGTTGAAGATAACCTAACCTACGAGCAGTACTTC.

The sample holds a few counts of this clone. This rearrangement joins TRBV5-4 to TRBJ1-4, with 9 bases fitting TRBD1. The CDR3 runs to 14 residues. The germline V gene has CDR1 SGHNT and CDR2 YYREEE (reference sequence). With V trimmed by 4 bases and J by 7 bases, 5 bases remained unmatched. CDR3 nucleotides: TGTGCCAGCAGCCCCGGGACAGGGCCTGAAAAACTGTTTTTT. Its translation is CASSPGTGPEKLFF. Combining the CDR3 with reference TRBV5-4 and TRBJ1-4 gives the whole variable domain ETGVTQSPTHLIKTRGQQVTLRCSSQSGHNTVSWYQQALGQGPQFIFQYYREEENGRGNFPPRFSGLQFPNYSSELNVNALELDDSALYLCASSPGTGPEKLFFGSGTQLSVL.

This clone has just one count. This chain connects TRBV7-2 to TRBJ1-6; D remains ambiguous. CDR1 and CDR2 from the germline V gene are SGHTA and FQGNSA. This CDR3 has 15 amino acids. V lost 5 bases, J lost 2 bases, and 10 bases lay in between. The CDR3 sequence is CASSHPGPYNSPLHF. CDR3 coding DNA: TGTGCCAGCAGCCACCCAGGCCCCTATAATTCACCCCTCCACTTT.

The rearrangement links TRBV6-5 to TRBJ2-3, with D possibly being TRBD2 (5 bases). The germline V gene encodes CDR1 MNHEY and CDR2 SVGAGI. The CDR3 has 14 amino acids. The ends were cut back, 2 bases at V and 6 bases at J, with 12 bases in the middle. CDR3 nucleotide sequence: TGTGCCAGCAGTTACGCGGGTGCGTTCGATACGCAGTATTTT. It yields the protein CASSYAGAFDTQYF.

J is TRBJ2-1 and V is TRBV18; a weak D match, TRBD2 (5 bases). V shed 5 bases and J shed 7 bases, with 21 bases lying between them. The CDR3 length is 16 residues. Germline assignment: CDR1 KGHSH and CDR2 LQKENI. CDR3 sequence reads: CASSFEGIVAPNEQFF. CDR3 nucleotides: TGTGCCAGCTCATTTGAGGGAATAGTGGCCCCGAATGAGCAGTTCTTC.

This chain links TRBV6-1 with TRBJ2-1, with TRBD2 identical over 13 bases. Germline CDR1 reads MNHNS; CDR2 reads SASEGT. The CDR3 totals 20 residues. V was clipped by 1 base and J by 2 bases; unmatched bases: 11. For the CDR3, the DNA is TGTGCCAGCAGTGAAGGGGCTTGGGGGACTAGCGGGACAACCTACAATGAGCAGTTCTTC. As protein: CASSEGAWGTSGTTYNEQFF.

The chain is built from TRBV2 and TRBJ2-1, with 10 bases identical to TRBD2. Germline CDR1 SNHLY, CDR2 FYNNEI. The CDR3 is made up of 16 amino acids. Trimming removed 6 bases from V and 2 bases from J; junction bases left unmatched: 7. CDR3 region: CASRNPSGRTYNEQFF. In DNA form, the CDR3 reads TGTGCCAGCAGAAATCCTAGCGGGAGAACCTACAATGAGCAGTTCTTC.

The chain links TRBV13 to TRBJ2-1, with TRBD2 matching 7 bases. The CDR3 is made up of 15 amino acids. Germline V gives CDR1 PRHDT, CDR2 FYEKMQ (reference sequence). V was clipped by 5 bases and J by 6 bases; unmatched bases: 10. The CDR3 nucleotides are TGTGCCAGCAGCCCCCTGCGGGGGAGTGGCAATGAGCAGTTCTTC. It is translated as CASSPLRGSGNEQFF.

A single count supports this clone. The rearrangement joins TRBV7-9 to TRBJ2-3, with D uncertain. V lost 5 bases, J lost 6 bases, and 9 bases lay in between. There are 12 residues in the CDR3. Germline V gives CDR1 SEHNR, CDR2 FQNEAQ (reference sequence). CDR3 nucleotides: TGTGCCAGCAGCCCTTACTCGGATACGCAGTATTTT. The encoded protein is CASSPYSDTQYF.

The gene calls are TRBV7-9 and TRBJ2-5, with TRBD2 matching 8 bases. Per the germline V gene, CDR1 is SEHNR and CDR2 is FQNEAQ (reference sequence). V lost 6 bases and J lost 7; bases outside the gene matches: 10. The CDR3 runs to 14 residues. The CDR3 here is CASRPSGGVGTQYF. The CDR3, as DNA: TGTGCCAGCAGACCCAGCGGGGGAGTCGGGACCCAGTACTTC. The variable domain in full, with the rest retrieved from reference TRBV7-9 and TRBJ2-5, is DTGVSQNPRHKITKRGQNVTFRCDPISEHNRLYWYRQTLGQGPEFLTYFQNEAQLEKSRLLSDRFSAERPKGSFSTLEIQRTEQGDSAMYLCASRPSGGVGTQYFGPGTRLLVL.

This clone has more than one count but fewer than ten. CDR3 loop: CASSQAGLVTNEKLFF. The CDR3 bases are TGCGCCAGCAGCCAGGCAGGACTGGTGACTAATGAAAAACTGTTTTTT. V and J are TRBV4-1 and TRBJ1-4; D is ambiguous. V shed 3 bases and J shed 2 bases, with 13 bases lying between them. Germline values: CDR1 MGHRA, CDR2 YSYEKL. The CDR3 length is 16 residues.

This chain links TRBV5-1 with TRBJ2-1; 11 positions match TRBD2. Trimming removed 4 bases from V and 4 bases from J; junction bases left unmatched: 7. The V gene's germline CDR1 is SGHRS and CDR2 YFSETQ. The CDR3 has 16 amino acids. The CDR3 loop reads CASSAGTSGAYNEQFF. CDR3 nucleotide sequence: TGCGCCAGCAGCGCGGGGACTAGCGGAGCTTACAATGAGCAGTTCTTC.

This clone was observed once. The chain employs TRBV27 and TRBJ2-7; 11 positions agree with TRBD2. Germline V gene lookup returns CDR1 MNHEY and CDR2 SMNVEV (reference sequence). Unmatched junction bases numbered 6, after V lost 2 bases and J lost 3 bases. The CDR3 length is 16 residues. CDR3 sequence (DNA): TGTGCCAGCAGTTTACTTGGGACTAGCGGATTCTACGAGCAGTACTTC. Translation: CASSLLGTSGFYEQYF.

The chain couples TRBV9 to TRBJ2-2, with 8 bases that match TRBD2. Germline V lookup: CDR1 SGDLS, CDR2 YYNGEE. There are 16 residues in the CDR3. V lost 1 base, J lost 4 bases, and 6 bases stayed unmatched. CDR3 DNA sequence: TGTGCCAGCAGCGTATCGGGAGGGCCAGGCACCGGGGAGCTGTTTTTT. Translating it yields CASSVSGGPGTGELFF.

As regards this clone: Other DNA sequences in the same sample also yield this CDR3. The chain has TRBV29-1 and TRBJ2-3; TRBD2 is a possible D gene (7 bases). Germline assignment: CDR1 SQVTM and CDR2 ANQGSEA. The CDR3 length is 13 residues. The V end lost 6 bases, the J end lost 3 bases, and 13 bases lay between the germline ends. CDR3 protein: CSVGGRGTDTQYF. CDR3 sequence (DNA): TGCAGCGTGGGTGGGAGGGGGACAGATACGCAGTATTTT.

The rearrangement uses TRBV27 and TRBJ2-7; 7 bases align to TRBD1. The CDR3 runs to 14 residues. Germline lookup yields CDR1 MNHEY and CDR2 SMNVEV (reference sequence). V was clipped by 6 bases and J by 2 bases; unmatched bases: 7. CDR3 loop: CASRPLGQPYEQYF. CDR3 DNA sequence: TGTGCCAGCAGACCTCTGGGACAGCCCTACGAGCAGTACTTC.

This clone was picked up one time. V is TRBV12-5 and J is TRBJ2-5; TRBD2 agrees at 11 bases. Near its end, the DNA agrees better with TRBJ2-7, so the J call may be wrong. Per the germline V gene, CDR1 is LGHNT and CDR2 is FRNRAP. This CDR3 spans 17 amino acids. DNA of the CDR3: TGTGCTAGTGGTTTGTACCAAATAGCGGGAGGGCCGGTCGAGCAGTACTTC. This gives the protein CASGLYQIAGGPVEQYF.

This clone came up a few times. The rearrangement links TRBV19 to TRBJ2-1, with 9 bases lining up with TRBD2. The V gene end was trimmed by 5 bases and the J gene end by 9 bases; junction bases not matched to a gene: 8. CDR1 LNHDA and CDR2 SQIVND come from the germline V gene (reference sequence). The CDR3 spans 14 residues. The CDR3 sequence: CASSYASGIPEQFF. Written as DNA, the CDR3 is TGTGCCAGTAGTTACGCTAGCGGGATTCCTGAGCAGTTCTTC.